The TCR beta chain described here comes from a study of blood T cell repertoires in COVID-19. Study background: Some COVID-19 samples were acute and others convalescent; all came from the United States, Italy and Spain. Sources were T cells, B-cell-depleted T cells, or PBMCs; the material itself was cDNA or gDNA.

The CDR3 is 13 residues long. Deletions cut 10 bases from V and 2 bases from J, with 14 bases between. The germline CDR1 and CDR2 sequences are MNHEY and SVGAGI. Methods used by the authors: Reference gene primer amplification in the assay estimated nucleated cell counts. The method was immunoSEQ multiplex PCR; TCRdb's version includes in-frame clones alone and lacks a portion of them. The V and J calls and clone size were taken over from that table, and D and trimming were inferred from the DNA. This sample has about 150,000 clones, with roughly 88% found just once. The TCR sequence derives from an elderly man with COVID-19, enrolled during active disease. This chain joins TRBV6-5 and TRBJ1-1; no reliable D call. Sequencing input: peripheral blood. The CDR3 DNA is TGTGCCACGGGAAGGGTTTTTAACACTGAAGCTTTCTTT. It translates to CATGRVFNTEAFF.